This T cell receptor beta chain is from a study of shared clonotypes between healthy human individuals. Naive-designated CD8 cells lacked CD45RO, were positively enriched for CCR7, and omitted terminally differentiated effector memory CD45RA+ cells. The assay was immunoSEQ multiplex PCR, and TCRdb's table has in-frame clones only and misses some. This repertoire shows 2 million or so clones, roughly 95% found once; its top ten account for 1.1%. CDR3 size: 16 residues. Germline CDR1 MNHNY, CDR2 SVGAGI (reference sequence). V gave up 7 bases and J gave up 2 bases, with 21 bases separating them. The sequence was collected from a man aged 18 to 30 in good health. The V and J genes are TRBV6-6 and TRBJ2-7, with a possible D match to TRBD2 (7 bases). Sequencing was done on a sample of naive CD8+ T cells sorted from blood. CDR3 DNA: TGTGCCAGCAACTGGGGGGGGCTAGCGGAGACCTACGAGCAGTACTTC. It codes for CASNWGGLAETYEQYF.